Listed below are T cell receptor beta chains from one sample, sequenced in a study of blood T cells in healthy people across ages. TCRdb re-called the 5' RACE reads with MiXCR, one entry per CDR3 protein. The top ten hold roughly 3.6% of the sample, which has hundreds of thousands of distinct CDR3 sequences, 20% to 25% seen once. Sequencing was carried out using blood. The receptor source for this set is a man between 65 and 85 years old in good health. CDR3s include the opening cysteine and the closing phenylalanine or tryptophan. Fields, in order: CDR3 length, V gene, J gene, CDR3 protein.

17,TRBV3-1,TRBJ2-4,CASSQFRDSLAKNIQYF
11,TRBV12-3/TRBV12-4,TRBJ2-2,CAAADTGELFF
13,TRBV20-1,TRBJ2-4,CSASDRAKNIQYF
14,TRBV12-3/TRBV12-4,TRBJ1-3,CASTPEQTGHTIYF
14,TRBV7-2,TRBJ1-4,CASAATGINEKLFF
16,TRBV4-1,TRBJ2-3,CASSQATGGFTDTQYF
13,TRBV4-3,TRBJ1-5,CASSQDTAGAQHF
15,TRBV20-1,TRBJ1-4,CSARDYRQKNEKLFF
16,TRBV19,TRBJ2-3,CASSDGARGRRDTQNF
12,TRBV20-1,NA,CSARGPTYEQYF
14,TRBV20-1,TRBJ2-1,CSAREGSFHNEQFF
14,TRBV5-1,NA,CASRVLAGVETQYF
15,TRBV6-5,TRBJ1-4,CASSYAAGGREKLFF
11,TRBV10-1,NA,CASSQDVEQFF
14,TRBV18,TRBJ2-1,CASSPSQGYNEQFF
17,TRBV19,TRBJ2-5,CASSMGATSGSRETQYF
14,TRBV6-2/TRBV6-3,TRBJ2-1,CASTKAGESDEQFF
15,TRBV27,TRBJ2-7,CASSLSQGAPYEQYF
20,TRBV23-1,NA,CASSHPKQGLAGERSYEQYF
20,TRBV7-2,TRBJ2-1,CASSSPLGSAPLNSYNEQFF
15,TRBV28,TRBJ2-4,CASTQGALGKNIQYF
11,TRBV29-1,TRBJ2-7,CSATATYEQYF
18,TRBV6-5,TRBJ2-7,CVSSYNSGGGSRSYEQYF
16,TRBV4-3,TRBJ2-1,CASSRAAQSSYNEQFF
15,TRBV5-5,TRBJ2-6,CASSLDISGANVLTF
15,TRBV6-4,TRBJ2-1,CASSDLAGVIHEQFF
15,TRBV3-1,TRBJ2-2,CASKRDSSNTGELFF
16,TRBV24-1,TRBJ2-2,CATSPSRDRSTGELFF
14,TRBV9,TRBJ2-5,CASSVANRGETQYF
15,TRBV29-1,TRBJ2-2,CSIGTSVTNTGELFF
15,TRBV3-1,TRBJ2-5,CASSQWGGGQETQYF
13,TRBV3-1,TRBJ1-1,CASFQGPGGEAFF
16,TRBV12-3/TRBV12-4,TRBJ2-7,CASSLGGAGGSYEQYF
14,TRBV10-3,NA,CAISFSIVDNEQFF
15,TRBV18,TRBJ2-2,CASSRRDRGSGELFF
17,TRBV5-1,NA,CASSFEPGQGYNNEQFF
12,TRBV20-1,TRBJ2-4,CSAPGLANIQYF
14,TRBV7-6,TRBJ2-5,CASSPDVSMETQYF
14,TRBV20-1,TRBJ2-5,CSARAWGKQETQYF
16,TRBV20-1,TRBJ2-5,CSARDGGRAGQETQYF
13,TRBV12-3/TRBV12-4,TRBJ1-3,CASGTGTGDTIYF
17,TRBV5-1,TRBJ2-2,CASSLGTSAANTGELFF
15,TRBV28,TRBJ2-1,CASSAGSGSWDEQFF
13,TRBV2,TRBJ2-5,CASLRDGQETQYF
13,TRBV7-8,TRBJ2-7,CASSFGGYDEQYF
15,TRBV15,TRBJ1-1,CATSRDRDINTEAFF
13,TRBV5-1,TRBJ2-3,CASSRLQGDTQYF
14,TRBV9,TRBJ2-5,CASSVGVDSETQYF